This T cell receptor (beta chain) was found in a study of blood T cells in healthy people across ages. Together with a sample-barcoded 5' primer, a J-beta primer mix was included in a second PCR lasting about 6 to 11 cycles. Every cDNA was tagged by a template-switch adaptor with 12 random nucleotides. TCRdb fed the 5' RACE reads into MiXCR, producing one record per CDR3 protein. The table shows 700,000 to 800,000 distinct CDR3 sequences, with roughly 45% occurring only once. Specimen: blood. The origin of this receptor is a woman aged 55-70 years in good health.

The CDR3 loop is CASSSIPGQGKETQYF. The CDR3 DNA follows: TGTGCCAGCAGCTCCATCCCGGGACAGGGGAAAGAGACCCAGTACTTC. The V and J genes are TRBV6-4 and TRBJ2-5, with TRBD1 identical over 10 bases. J gave up 3 bases and V 6 bases, and 10 bases lay outside the gene matches. The germline V gene has CDR1 MRHNA and CDR2 SNTAGT. The CDR3 covers 16 residues.